Listed here are 7 T cell receptor beta chains from one sample, sequenced in a study of cytomegalovirus exposure and HLA in healthy donors. The PCR ran on 60 Vbeta and 13 Jbeta primers. The protocol was immunoSEQ multiplex PCR, while the TCRdb copy is restricted to in-frame clones and leaves out a portion. The sample records 200,000 or so clones, around 85% being singletons. Sequences were obtained from PBMCs. The source of these receptors is a girl aged 2 to 10 in good health and CMV-seronegative.

This clone has a single count. J is TRBJ1-5 and V is TRBV18, with 8 bases matching TRBD1. The CDR3 extends over 16 amino acids. CDR1 is KGHSH and CDR2 is LQKENI in the germline V gene. The junction had 3 bases not matched to a gene; V was cut back by 2 bases and J by 0 bases. The CDR3 DNA follows: TGTGCCAGCTCACCAAGGACAGGGAATAGCAATCAGCCCCAGCATTTT. Translating gives CASSPRTGNSNQPQHF.

V is TRBV4-2 and J is TRBJ1-6, with TRBD1 matching over 8 bases. Germline V gene sequence: CDR1 LGHNA, CDR2 YNFKEQ. V lost 1 base and J lost 7; bases outside the gene matches: 6. This CDR3 comprises 16 residues. The CDR3 DNA is TGTGCCAGCAGCCAAGGAGACAGGGGAAGAAATTCACCCCTCCACTTT. It translates to CASSQGDRGRNSPLHF.

V and J are TRBV19 and TRBJ1-6; D is uncertain. Per germline, CDR1 LNHDA and CDR2 SQIVND (reference sequence). Trimming took 10 bases from V and 12 from J, leaving 28 bases between them. The CDR3 contains 16 residues. In DNA, the CDR3 is TGTGCCACCTCGCAGGCAGGACTAGGTAGTGGTCGACCCCTCCACTTT. As protein: CATSQAGLGSGRPLHF. Full variable domain (remainder filled in from reference TRBV19 and TRBJ1-6): DGGITQSPKYLFRKEGQNVTLSCEQNLNHDAMYWYRQDPGQGLRLIYYSQIVNDFQKGDIAEGYSVSREKKESFPLTVTSAQKNPTAFYLCATSQAGLGSGRPLHFGNGTRLTVT.

The gene calls are TRBV4-1 and TRBJ2-6; the match to TRBD1 covers 7 bases. The CDR3 totals 17 residues. The V segment lost 6 bases and the J segment 0 bases; nucleotides outside the gene matches: 8. The germline V gene encodes CDR1 MGHRA and CDR2 YSYEKL. The chain's CDR3 is CASSEGQDLSGANVLTF. CDR3 sequence (DNA): TGCGCCAGCAGTGAAGGACAGGACCTCTCTGGGGCCAACGTCCTGACTTTC.

The CDR3 region has the DNA TGTGCCAGCAGACGGACAGGGAGCTCCTACGAGCAGTACTTC. Translation: CASRRTGSSYEQYF. This rearrangement joins TRBV6-6 to TRBJ2-7; 8 bases line up with TRBD1. This CDR3 is 14 amino acids long. Germline values: CDR1 MNHNY, CDR2 SVGAGI (reference sequence). With 6 bases clipped from V and 0 bases from J, the junction kept 4 bases outside the gene matches.

The V gene is TRBV5-1, the J gene TRBJ2-5; a weak D match, TRBD2 (6 bases). The germline V and J ends were trimmed by 4 bases and 2 bases, with 12 bases remaining between them. Germline CDR1 is SGHRS and CDR2 is YFSETQ. The CDR3 is 14 residues long. The CDR3: CASSPGTQQETQYF. CDR3 nucleotides: TGCGCCAGCAGCCCGGGGACTCAGCAAGAGACCCAGTACTTC. The entire variable domain, with the rest obtained from reference TRBV5-1 and TRBJ2-5, is as follows: KAGVTQTPRYLIKTRGQQVTLSCSPISGHRSVSWYQQTPGQGLQFLFEYFSETQRNKGNFPGRFSGRQFSNSRSEMNVSTLELGDSALYLCASSPGTQQETQYFGPGTRLLVL.

V is TRBV5-5 and J is TRBJ2-7; a weak D match, TRBD1 (6 bases). Germline V gene data show CDR1 as SGHKS and CDR2 as YYEKEE (reference sequence). CDR3 length: 12 amino acids. The V end was cut by 3 bases, the J end by 6 bases, with 10 bases between. The chain's CDR3 is CASSWTAPEQYF. The CDR3 coding sequence is TGTGCCAGCAGCTGGACAGCGCCCGAGCAGTACTTC.